This T cell receptor (beta chain) was identified during a study of blood T cell repertoires in COVID-19. Study in general: Sources were T cells, B-cell-depleted T cells, or PBMCs; the material itself was cDNA or gDNA.

Some clones are missing from TCRdb's copy, which holds only in-frame ones; the method was immunoSEQ multiplex PCR. The table has over 45,000 clones, roughly 91% seen once. The CDR3 is 22 residues long. Germline trimming cut 0 bases from V and 6 bases from J; bases unmatched to any gene: 21. The receptor was derived from a human donor in a cohort sampled during active COVID-19. The specimen was peripheral blood. The rearrangement joins TRBV23-1 to TRBJ1-6, with TRBD1 matching 9 bases. TRBV23-1 carries the ORF label, with uncertain function. For the CDR3, the DNA is TGCGCCAGCAGTCAATCGGGGACAGGGTCGGCCTTGGACCCATATCGTAATTCACCCCTCCACTTT. It specifies CASSQSGTGSALDPYRNSPLHF.